The clone carrying this T cell receptor (beta chain) was detected once. As yet, its antigen is unknown. Deletions cut 3 bases from V and 10 bases from J, with 15 bases between. CDR3 length: 13 residues. Looked up from germline, CDR1 is SEHNR and CDR2 is FQNEAQ (reference sequence). This sample was taken from a study of CD8+CD57+ T cells in acquired aplastic anemia. Study as a whole: The sorted CD4+ and CD8+ cells yielded an average around 3 ug of DNA.

Findings and caveats of the study: Sharing between patients and controls was observed for over 25 CD8+ CDR3 sequences. Between the patient and control groups, CD8+ Simpson's diversity did not differ significantly.

The patients chosen for sequencing had shown expansion of CD8+CD57+ cells (detected by flow cytometry). No therapy was given to patients before blood sampling. For CDR3 and TCR beta VDJ profiling, genomic DNA was the template used. TCRdb re-analysed the reads in MiXCR, keeping a single row per CDR3 protein. The sample has about 200,000 distinct CDR3 sequences, around 49% seen once. What was sequenced was sorted CD4+, CD8+, or CD8+CD57+ T cells (not recorded which) from PBMCs. V is TRBV7-9 and J is TRBJ1-1; D possibly corresponds to TRBD1 (5 bases). The TCR originated in a human donor with aplastic anemia. The CDR3 loop is CASSFGGLGGAFF. CDR3 DNA: TGTGCCAGCAGCTTTGGGGGTTTAGGTGGAGCTTTCTTT.